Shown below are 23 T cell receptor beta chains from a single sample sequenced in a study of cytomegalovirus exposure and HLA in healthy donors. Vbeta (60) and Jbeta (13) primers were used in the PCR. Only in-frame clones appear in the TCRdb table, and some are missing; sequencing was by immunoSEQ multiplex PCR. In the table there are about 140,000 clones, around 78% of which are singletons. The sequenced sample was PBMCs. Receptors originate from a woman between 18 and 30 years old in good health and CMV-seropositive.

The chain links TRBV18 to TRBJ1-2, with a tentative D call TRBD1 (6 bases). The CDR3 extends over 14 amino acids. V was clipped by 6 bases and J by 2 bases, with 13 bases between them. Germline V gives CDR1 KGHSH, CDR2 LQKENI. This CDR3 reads CASSRSTGNYGYTF. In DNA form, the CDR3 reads TGTGCCAGCTCGCGTAGTACAGGGAACTATGGCTACACCTTC.

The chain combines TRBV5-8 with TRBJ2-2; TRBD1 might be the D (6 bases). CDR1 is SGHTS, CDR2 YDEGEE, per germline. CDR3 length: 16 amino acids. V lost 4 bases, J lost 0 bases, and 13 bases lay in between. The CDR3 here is CASSLPGHTNTGELFF. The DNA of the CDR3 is TGTGCCAGCAGCCTACCGGGACATACGAACACCGGGGAGCTGTTTTTT. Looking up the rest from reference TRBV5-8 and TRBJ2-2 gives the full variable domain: EAGVTQSPTHLIKTRGQQATLRCSPISGHTSVYWYQQALGLGLQFLLWYDEGEERNRGNFPPRFSGRQFPNYSSELNVNALELEDSALYLCASSLPGHTNTGELFFGEGSRLTVL.

In DNA form, the CDR3 reads TGTGCCAGCACCCCAAGACAGGGGCCCACAGATACGCAGTATTTT. It encodes CASTPRQGPTDTQYF. The V and J genes are TRBV5-6 and TRBJ2-3; 8 nucleotides line up with TRBD1. CDR1 is SGHDT and CDR2 is YYEEEE in the germline V gene. The CDR3 has 15 amino acids. J gave up 2 bases and V 6 bases, and 8 bases lay outside the gene matches.

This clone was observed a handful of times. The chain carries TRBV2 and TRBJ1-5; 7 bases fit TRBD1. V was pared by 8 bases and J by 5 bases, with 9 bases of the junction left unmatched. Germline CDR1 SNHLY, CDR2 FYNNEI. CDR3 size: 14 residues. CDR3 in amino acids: CASVDREGDQPQHF. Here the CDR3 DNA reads TGTGCCAGCGTAGACAGGGAAGGGGATCAGCCCCAGCATTTT.

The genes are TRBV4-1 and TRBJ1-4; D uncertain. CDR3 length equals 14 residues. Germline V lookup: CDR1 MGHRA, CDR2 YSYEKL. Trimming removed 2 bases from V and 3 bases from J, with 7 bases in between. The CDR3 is CASSQPNSNEKLFF. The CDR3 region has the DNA TGCGCCAGCAGCCAACCCAACTCTAATGAAAAACTGTTTTTT.

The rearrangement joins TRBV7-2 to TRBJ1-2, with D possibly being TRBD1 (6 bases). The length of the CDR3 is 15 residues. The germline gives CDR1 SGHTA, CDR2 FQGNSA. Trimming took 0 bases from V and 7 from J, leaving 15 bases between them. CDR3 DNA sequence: TGTGCCAGCAGCTTAGCCGGGACACCTTCGGGTGGCTACACCTTC. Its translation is CASSLAGTPSGGYTF.

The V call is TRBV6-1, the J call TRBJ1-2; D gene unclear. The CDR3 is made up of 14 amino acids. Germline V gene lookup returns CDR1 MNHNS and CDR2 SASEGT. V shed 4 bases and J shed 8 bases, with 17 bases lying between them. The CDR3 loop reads CASSADRWGGGYTF. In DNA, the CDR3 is TGTGCCAGCAGTGCGGACCGCTGGGGAGGGGGCTACACCTTC.

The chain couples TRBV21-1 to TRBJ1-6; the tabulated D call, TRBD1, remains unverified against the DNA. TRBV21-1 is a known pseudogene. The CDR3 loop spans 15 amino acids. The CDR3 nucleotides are TGTGCCAGCAGTACCCGGGACAGGGAAAATTCACCCCTCCACTTT. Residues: CASSTRDRENSPLHF.

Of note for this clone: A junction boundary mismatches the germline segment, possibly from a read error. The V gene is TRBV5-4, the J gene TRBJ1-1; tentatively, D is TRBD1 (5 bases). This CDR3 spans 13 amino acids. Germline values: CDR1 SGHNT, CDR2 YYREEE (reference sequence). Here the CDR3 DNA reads TGTGTCAGCAGCCCCGGACAGAACACTGAAGCTTTCTTT. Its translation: CVSSPGQNTEAFF.

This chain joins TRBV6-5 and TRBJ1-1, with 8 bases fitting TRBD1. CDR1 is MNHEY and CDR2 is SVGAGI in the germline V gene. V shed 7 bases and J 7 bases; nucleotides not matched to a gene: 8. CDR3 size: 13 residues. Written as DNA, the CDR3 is TGTGCCAGCAACAAGCAGGGGGCCTTTGAAGCTTTCTTT. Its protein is CASNKQGAFEAFF.

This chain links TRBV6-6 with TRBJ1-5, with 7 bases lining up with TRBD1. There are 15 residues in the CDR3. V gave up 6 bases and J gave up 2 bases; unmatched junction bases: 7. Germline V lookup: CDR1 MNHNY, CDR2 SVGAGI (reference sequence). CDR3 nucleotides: TGTGCCAGCAGCACCGTAGACAGGGGCAATCAGCCCCAGCATTTT. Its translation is CASSTVDRGNQPQHF.

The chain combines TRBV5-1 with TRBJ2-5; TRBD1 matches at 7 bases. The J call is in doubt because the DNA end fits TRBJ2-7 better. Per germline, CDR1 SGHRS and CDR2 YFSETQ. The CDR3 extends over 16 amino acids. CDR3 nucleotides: TGCGCCAGCAGCTTGGGGGCCGGGACAGCCTCCTACGAGCAGTACTTC. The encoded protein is CASSLGAGTASYEQYF.

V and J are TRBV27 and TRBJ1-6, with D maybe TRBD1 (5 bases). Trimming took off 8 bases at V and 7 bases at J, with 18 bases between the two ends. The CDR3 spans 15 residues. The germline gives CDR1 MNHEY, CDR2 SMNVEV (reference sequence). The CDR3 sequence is CASRWAGRQNSPLHF. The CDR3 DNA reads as TGTGCCAGCCGATGGGCGGGACGGCAAAATTCACCCCTCCACTTT.

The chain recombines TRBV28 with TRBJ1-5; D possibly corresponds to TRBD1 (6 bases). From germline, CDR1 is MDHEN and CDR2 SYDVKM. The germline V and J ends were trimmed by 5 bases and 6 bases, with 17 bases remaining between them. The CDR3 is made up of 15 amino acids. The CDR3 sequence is CASSPGGGGGQPQHF. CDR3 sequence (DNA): TGTGCCAGCAGTCCCGGGGGAGGGGGAGGTCAGCCCCAGCATTTT.

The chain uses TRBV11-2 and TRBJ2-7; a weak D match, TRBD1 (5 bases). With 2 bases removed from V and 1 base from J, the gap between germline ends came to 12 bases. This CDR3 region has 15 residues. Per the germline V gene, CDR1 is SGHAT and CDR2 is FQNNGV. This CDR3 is CASSLRPGPSYEQYF. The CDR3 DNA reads TGTGCCAGCAGCTTAAGGCCAGGGCCATCCTACGAGCAGTACTTC.

The CDR3, as DNA: TGCGCCAGCAGTGATAGTCATTACGAGCAGTACTTC. It encodes CASSDSHYEQYF. The chain is built from TRBV10-1 and TRBJ2-7; D not certain. This CDR3 is 12 amino acids long. V lost 3 bases and J lost 4, with 7 bases in between. CDR1 and CDR2 from the germline V gene are WNHNN and SYGVQD (reference sequence).

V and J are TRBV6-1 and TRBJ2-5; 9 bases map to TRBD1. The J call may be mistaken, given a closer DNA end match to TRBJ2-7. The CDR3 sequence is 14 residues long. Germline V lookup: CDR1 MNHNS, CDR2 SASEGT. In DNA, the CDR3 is TGTGCCAGCAGGCCACAGGGGGCATCCCTCGAGCAGTACTTC. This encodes CASRPQGASLEQYF.

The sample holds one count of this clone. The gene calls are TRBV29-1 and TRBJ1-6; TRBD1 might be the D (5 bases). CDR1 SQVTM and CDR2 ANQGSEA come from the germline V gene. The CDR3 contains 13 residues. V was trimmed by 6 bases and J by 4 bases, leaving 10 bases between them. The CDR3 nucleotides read TGCAGCGTAGGGGAAGGTTATAATTCACCCCTCCACTTT. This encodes CSVGEGYNSPLHF.

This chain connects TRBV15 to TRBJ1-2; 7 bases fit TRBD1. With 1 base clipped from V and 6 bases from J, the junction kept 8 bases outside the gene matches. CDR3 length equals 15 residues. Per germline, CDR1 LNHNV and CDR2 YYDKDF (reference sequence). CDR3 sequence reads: CATSRGGTGVHGYTF. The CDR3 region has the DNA TGTGCCACCAGCAGAGGAGGTACAGGGGTACATGGCTACACCTTC.

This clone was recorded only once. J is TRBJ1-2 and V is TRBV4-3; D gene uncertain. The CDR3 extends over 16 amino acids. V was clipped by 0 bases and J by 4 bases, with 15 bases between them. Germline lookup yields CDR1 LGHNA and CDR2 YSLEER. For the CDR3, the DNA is TGCGCCAGCAGCCAAGATGGTGGAGTTCTAGGCTATGGCTACACCTTC. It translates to CASSQDGGVLGYGYTF.

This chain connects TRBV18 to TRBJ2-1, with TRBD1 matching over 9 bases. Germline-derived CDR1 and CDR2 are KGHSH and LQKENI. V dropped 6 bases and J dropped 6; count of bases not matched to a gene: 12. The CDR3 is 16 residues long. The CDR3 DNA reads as TGTGCCAGCTCGGACCGGGACAGGGATCCTCTCAATGAGCAGTTCTTC. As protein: CASSDRDRDPLNEQFF.

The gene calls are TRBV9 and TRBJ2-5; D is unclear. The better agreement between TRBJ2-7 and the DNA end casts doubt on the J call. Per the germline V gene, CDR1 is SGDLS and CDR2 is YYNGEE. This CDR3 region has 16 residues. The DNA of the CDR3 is TGTGCCAGCAGCGTAGGGAGTCGGCATTTCTCCTACGAGCAGTACTTC. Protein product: CASSVGSRHFSYEQYF.

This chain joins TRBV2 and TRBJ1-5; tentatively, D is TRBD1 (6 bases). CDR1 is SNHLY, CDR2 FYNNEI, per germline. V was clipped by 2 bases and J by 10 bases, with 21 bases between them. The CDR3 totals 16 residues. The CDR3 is CASSETHPGGGRPQHF. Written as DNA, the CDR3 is TGTGCCAGCAGTGAAACACACCCAGGCGGGGGGCGCCCCCAGCATTTT. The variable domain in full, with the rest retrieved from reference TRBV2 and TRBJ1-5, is EPEVTQTPSHQVTQMGQEVILRCVPISNHLYFYWYRQILGQKVEFLVSFYNNEISEKSEIFDDQFSVERPDGSNFTLKIRSTKLEDSAMYFCASSETHPGGGRPQHFGDGTRLSIL.